The 11 T cell receptor beta chains reported below all come from one sample, sequenced in a study of T cells in Graves' hyperthyroidism and ophthalmopathy. What was amplified from RNA transcripts were TCR beta CDR3 regions. Researchers ran a first-round RT-PCR on the TCR CDR3 using the HTBI primer set. TCRdb passed the multiplex PCR reads through MiXCR, listing each CDR3 protein once. Among around 190,000 distinct CDR3 sequences listed, less than 20% were seen once. The sequenced material came from blood. Receptors originate from a woman aged 50 to 60 with Graves' hyperthyroidism.

The table lists this clonotype with many counts. The chain recombines TRBV28 with TRBJ2-3, with TRBD2 identical over 11 bases. V was clipped by 3 bases and J by 2 bases; unmatched bases: 7. The CDR3 is 17 residues long. Germline CDR1 MDHEN, CDR2 SYDVKM. The CDR3 DNA sequence: TGTGCCAGCAGTTTTCGAGCTAGCGGGAGGAACACAGATACGCAGTATTTT. Translating it yields CASSFRASGRNTDTQYF.

This clonotype has ten or more counts. The chain carries TRBV6-1 and TRBJ2-5, with 12 bases matching TRBD2. V lost 5 bases, J lost 5 bases, and 3 bases stayed unmatched. From germline, CDR1 is MNHNS and CDR2 SASEGT. CDR3 size: 14 residues. In DNA, the CDR3 is TGTGCCAGCAGTTCCCTAGCGGGAGGGGAGACCCAGTACTTC. Translation: CASSSLAGGETQYF.

The sample holds many counts of this clonotype. The rearrangement links TRBV28 to TRBJ1-3; TRBD1 aligns across 10 bases. V trimming: 7 bases; J trimming: 3 bases; junction bases outside the gene matches: 9. The CDR3 covers 16 residues. Germline V gene data show CDR1 as MDHEN and CDR2 as SYDVKM. In DNA form, the CDR3 reads TGTGCCAGCAAACGTCGCCGGGACAGGGGTGGAAACACCATATATTTT. It codes for CASKRRRDRGGNTIYF.

This clonotype was counted ten times or more. The chain links TRBV13 to TRBJ1-2, with D tentatively TRBD1 (5 bases). Germline loops: CDR1 PRHDT, CDR2 FYEKMQ (reference sequence). V was cut by 4 bases and J by 2 bases, with 17 bases left in between. This CDR3 spans 16 amino acids. The CDR3 sequence: CASSSGTPEGNYGYTF. Written as DNA, the CDR3 is TGTGCCAGCAGCTCCGGGACCCCAGAGGGCAACTATGGCTACACCTTC.

This clonotype was seen repeatedly, ten times or more. V gene TRBV11-3 combines with J gene TRBJ2-1, with 10 bases matching TRBD2. The germline CDR1 and CDR2 sequences are SGHNT and YENEEA. V shed 1 base, J shed 8 bases, and the junction held 8 bases outside the gene matches. The CDR3 length is 16 residues. CDR3 region: CASSLGPSGGSYEQFF. DNA of the CDR3: TGTGCCAGCAGCTTAGGTCCTAGCGGGGGTTCGTATGAGCAGTTCTTC.

In this sample, this clonotype turned up many times. This chain uses TRBV20-1 with TRBJ2-1; D gene unclear. The CDR3 contains 16 residues. Trimming left V 1 base short and J 0 bases short, with 13 bases between. Per the germline V gene, CDR1 is DFQATT and CDR2 is SNEGSKA (reference sequence). CDR3 sequence: CSARARLTSSYNEQFF. The CDR3 nucleotides are TGCAGTGCTAGAGCTCGACTGACGAGCTCCTACAATGAGCAGTTCTTC.

This clonotype has ten or more counts. The J gene is TRBJ2-5, the V gene TRBV20-1, with 9 bases that match TRBD2. Germline-derived CDR1 and CDR2 are DFQATT and SNEGSKA (reference sequence). This CDR3 has 12 residues. V gave up 7 bases and J gave up 5 bases; unmatched junction bases: 5. CDR3 sequence: CSGAGGAETQYF. The CDR3 DNA reads as TGCAGTGGGGCGGGAGGGGCGGAGACCCAGTACTTC.

This clonotype has at least ten counts. The gene calls are TRBV2 and TRBJ2-5, with 13 positions matching TRBD2. From germline, CDR1 is SNHLY and CDR2 FYNNEI. Trimming removed 8 bases from V and 4 bases from J; junction bases left unmatched: 4. The CDR3 contains 14 residues. CDR3 coding DNA: TGTGCCAGCGCCCGACTAGCGGGAGGAGAGACCCAGTACTTC. Its translation is CASARLAGGETQYF. Filled out from reference TRBV2 and TRBJ2-5, the complete variable domain reads EPEVTQTPSHQVTQMGQEVILRCVPISNHLYFYWYRQILGQKVEFLVSFYNNEISEKSEIFDDQFSVERPDGSNFTLKIRSTKLEDSAMYFCASARLAGGETQYFGPGTRLLVL.

To note about this clonotype: A much larger clone is a single base away; this may be a read error. The rearrangement links TRBV20-1 to TRBJ1-2; the D gene is possibly TRBD1 (6 bases). Trimming stripped 2 bases from V and 4 bases from J, with 14 bases between. CDR3 size: 14 residues. Germline V gene lookup returns CDR1 DFQATT and CDR2 SNEGSKA (reference sequence). CDR3 DNA: TGCAGTGCTAGATCCCGGACAGACCTCTATGGCTACACCTTC. This translates into CSARSRTDLYGYTF.

This clonotype was detected many times. V gene TRBV3-1 combines with J gene TRBJ2-3; 11 bases agree with TRBD1. This CDR3 comprises 16 residues. The germline gives CDR1 LGHDT, CDR2 YNNKEL (reference sequence). V shed 3 bases, J shed 3 bases, and the junction held 5 bases outside the gene matches. CDR3: CASSQSDRGLTDTQYF. DNA of the CDR3: TGTGCCAGCAGCCAGTCGGACAGGGGGCTTACAGATACGCAGTATTTT.

In this sample, this clonotype turned up a few times. The CDR3 sequence is CASGRQGGDQPQHF. CDR3 coding DNA: TGTGCTAGTGGCCGCCAGGGGGGGGATCAGCCCCAGCATTTT. V is TRBV12-5 and J is TRBJ1-5; 7 bases fit TRBD1. V dropped 6 bases and J dropped 5; count of bases not matched to a gene: 7. This CDR3 has 14 residues. In germline, CDR1 is LGHNT, CDR2 FRNRAP.